The clone carrying this T cell receptor beta chain was observed a handful of times. Its antigen is currently unknown. These data are taken from a study of T-cell reconstitution after alpha-beta-depleted transplantation in children. Study-wide points: T-cell numbers and diversity one year post-transplant derived largely from freshly generated T cells. The study traced high day-60 TCRbeta diversity in some patients to surviving recipient T cells and thymic progenitors. By about two months after transplant, alpha-beta T cells reportedly arose from several hundred graft clones that had expanded.

Unique molecular identifiers tagged the TCRbeta library. TCRdb independently ran MiXCR on the PCR reads; one entry per CDR3 protein. The table shows 200,000 to 250,000 distinct CDR3 sequences, with roughly a tenth occurring only once. The CDR3 length is 17 residues. The V and J ends lost 0 bases and 7 bases, in that order; junction bases with no gene match: 10. Germline CDR1 is SGHTA and CDR2 is FQGTGA. The TCR comes from a child younger than two with acute myeloid leukemia, due to receive a stem cell transplant. The V and J genes are TRBV7-3 and TRBJ2-5; TRBD2 matches at 11 bases. The sample was PBMCs, taken before TCRalphabeta/CD19-depleted stem cell transplant. The CDR3 here is CASSLTWSSGGRGTQYF. CDR3 DNA sequence: TGTGCCAGCAGCTTAACGTGGTCTAGCGGGGGGCGGGGGACCCAGTACTTC.